Described below is a single T cell receptor beta chain sequence and its context. Germline and junction disagree at one end, which may indicate a read error. Authors' processing steps: Researchers report that nucleated cell counts were estimated from reference gene primer amplification. Generated by immunoSEQ multiplex PCR, the TCRdb table keeps only in-frame clones and is missing some. V and J calls and clone size are given by that table; D and trimming were obtained from the DNA. The sample holds under 300,000 clones, about 83% seen once. This entry belongs to a study of blood T cell repertoires in COVID-19. Study-wide background: Some COVID-19 samples were acute and others convalescent; all came from the United States, Italy and Spain. PBMCs, B-cell-depleted T cells, or T cells provided the cDNA or gDNA that made up the material.

The sequence was obtained from a man aged 25 to 45 who had recovered from COVID-19. The sample was peripheral blood.

The CDR3 coding sequence is TGTGCCAGCAATGAAGGGAGGAGCACAGATACGCAGTATTTT. It codes for CASNEGRSTDTQYF. The chain carries TRBV2 and TRBJ2-3; tentatively, D is TRBD2 (6 bases). Germline lookup yields CDR1 SNHLY and CDR2 FYNNEI. The CDR3 sequence is 14 residues long.